The sequence of this T cell receptor beta chain was determined in a study of T cells in localized non-small cell lung cancer. Profiling relied on immunoSEQ multiplex PCR, and the TCRdb table lists in-frame clones only, not all of them. Of fewer than 25,000 clones listed, 80% to 95% are singletons. The germline gives CDR1 SSHAT, CDR2 FNYEAQ (reference sequence). V was cut by 1 base and J by 8 bases, with 15 bases left in between. The CDR3 has 15 residues. The source material was peripheral blood, sampled before any cancer treatment. This chain connects TRBV7-7 to TRBJ2-1, with D hard to call. This clonotype was sampled from a woman aged 35 to 70 with stage I lung adenocarcinoma. The CDR3 DNA sequence: TGTGCCAGCAGCTTAGGTCCGACCGACCTGGATGAGCAGTTCTTC. As protein: CASSLGPTDLDEQFF.